These T cell receptor beta chains were read from a single sample in a study of early T cells in non-severe SARS-CoV-2 infection. TCRdb re-analysed the 5' RACE reads in MiXCR, keeping a single row per CDR3 protein. The sample yields around 56,000 distinct CDR3 sequences, approximately 13% seen once. The sequencing here drew on whole blood, taken at baseline. The receptors derive from an adult who was a healthcare worker with PCR-confirmed SARS-CoV-2 infection or an uninfected control (not recorded which). Each CDR3 is given with its conserved first and last residue. The D gene is left open where the match is weak. Size is stated for part of the rows, as once, few or many counts, or as a class when the clone is expanded.

D gene,V gene,clone size,J gene,CDR3 length,CDR3 protein,CDR3 DNA
-,TRBV20-1,many,TRBJ2-3,13,CSARLANTDTQYF,TGCAGTGCTAGACTAGCTAACACAGATACGCAGTATTTT
TRBD1,TRBV7-9,-,TRBJ1-1,16,CASSFSRGQGSTEAFF,TGTGCCAGCAGCTTTAGCCGGGGACAGGGCTCCACTGAAGCTTTCTTT
-,TRBV19,-,TRBJ2-1,14,CASSVIGGYNEQFF,TGTGCCAGTAGTGTCATTGGGGGCTACAATGAGCAGTTCTTC
-,TRBV5-6,few,TRBJ1-2,9,CASSYGYTF,TGTGCCAGCAGCTATGGCTACACCTTC
-,TRBV5-1,many,TRBJ2-3,14,CASSPGTGRDTQYF,TGCGCCAGCAGCCCCGGCACCGGGCGGGATACGCAGTATTTT
-,TRBV9,many,TRBJ2-6,13,CASSVPGANVLTF,TGTGCCAGCAGCGTACCCGGGGCCAACGTCCTGACTTTC
TRBD2,TRBV10-3,-,TRBJ2-3,14,CAILETSGTDTQYF,TGTGCCATCTTAGAGACTAGCGGAACAGATACGCAGTATTTT
-,TRBV6-2/TRBV6-3,few,TRBJ2-7,15,CASSFPGQGTYEQYF,TGTGCCAGCAGTTTCCCGGGACAAGGAACTTACGAGCAGTACTTC
-,TRBV7-2,few,TRBJ1-1,15,CASSPLGEVNTEAFF,TGTGCCAGCAGCCCACTGGGGGAGGTGAACACTGAAGCTTTCTTT
-,TRBV20-1,many,TRBJ1-2,12,CSARSPSYGYTF,TGCAGTGCTAGAAGCCCCTCCTATGGCTACACCTTC
-,TRBV28,few,TRBJ2-7,13,CASSLVAAYEQYF,TGTGCCAGCAGTTTGGTGGCAGCTTACGAGCAGTACTTC
-,TRBV7-8,few,TRBJ2-5,14,CASSLSWDQETQYF,TGTGCCAGCAGCCTCTCTTGGGACCAAGAGACCCAGTACTTC
-,TRBV28,many,TRBJ2-1,11,CASSPEGEQFF,TGTGCCAGCAGTCCGGAAGGTGAGCAGTTCTTC
TRBD1,TRBV28,many,TRBJ2-1,15,CASSFYRGSYNEQFF,TGTGCCAGCAGTTTTTACAGGGGTTCCTACAATGAGCAGTTCTTC
-,TRBV11-1,many,TRBJ2-7,15,CASSLEGSWRSEQYF,TGTGCCAGCAGCTTGGAGGGGTCATGGAGGTCCGAGCAGTACTTC